This record looks at one T cell receptor (beta chain) sequence and its context. There are 13 residues in the CDR3. The germline CDR1 and CDR2 sequences are SGHNT and YYREEE (reference sequence). Unmatched junction bases numbered 2, after V lost 3 bases and J lost 3 bases. This record belongs to a study of long-term antiretroviral therapy in people with HIV. The run of the v3.0 immunoSEQ assay was at survey level. Only in-frame clones appear in the TCRdb table, and some are missing; sequencing was by immunoSEQ multiplex PCR. The sample includes 30,000 to 40,000 clones, approximately 80% seen only once; the top ten take 8% to 9%.

The rearrangement uses TRBV5-4 and TRBJ2-7; 8 bases align to TRBD2. This TCR derives from a woman aged 50 to 60 with HIV. This specimen was unsorted PBMCs, taken 3.1 years after starting antiretroviral therapy. CDR3 bases: TGTGCCAGCAGCTCCGGGACTAGCTACGAGCAGTACTTC. As protein: CASSSGTSYEQYF.